This T cell receptor beta chain was identified during a study of cytomegalovirus exposure and HLA in healthy donors. Study information: Drawn from HLA-typed donors, tens of millions of unique TCRs were held in an early data release. General observations from the study: In an earlier analysis, productive rearrangement rates for most beta V segments clustered near 87% or 30%. A later analysis found TCR association rates differed by HLA locus, highest for DRB1 and lowest for HLA-C.

PCR was performed using 60 Vbeta and 13 Jbeta primers. Using immunoSEQ multiplex PCR, the repertoire was profiled, and TCRdb retains in-frame clones only, with some absent. Found here are approximately 110,000 clones, 83% of them singletons; the top ten hold 5% to 6.5%. It was healthy bone marrow donors who served as donors. On this clone itself: The antigen remains undetermined.

The TCR was taken from a man between 18 and 35 years old in good health and CMV-seronegative. Sequenced: PBMCs.

CDR3 in amino acids: CASGDRGRNQPQHF. The CDR3 bases are TGTGCCAGCGGGGACAGGGGGCGCAATCAGCCCCAGCATTTT. The chain carries TRBV6-6 and TRBJ1-5; TRBD1 aligns across 12 bases. The CDR3 is made up of 14 amino acids. J lost 2 bases, V lost 8 bases, and 1 base had no gene match. Germline-derived CDR1 and CDR2 are MNHNY and SVGAGI (reference sequence).